These T cell receptor beta chains were read from a single sample in a study of cytomegalovirus exposure and HLA in healthy donors. Clones were read by immunoSEQ multiplex PCR, and TCRdb kept only the in-frame ones, dropping some. The sample carries 150,000 to 200,000 clones, over 65% recorded once. Sequenced input: PBMCs. The receptors were sampled from a woman aged 30 to 39 in good health and CMV-seronegative. Both conserved end residues are part of each CDR3.

>TRBV5-1|TRBJ2-5
CASSLWTSGRQTQYF
>TRBV11-2|TRBJ1-1
CASSFNRFQGAIEAFF
>TRBV19|TRBJ2-5
CASSMTSGGQETQYF
>TRBV23-1|TRBJ2-2
CASSQTLGAADKIGELFF
>TRBV9|TRBJ1-4
CASSVDRTGGEKLFF
>TRBV29-1|TRBJ1-2
CSASGTGANYGYTF
>TRBV11-2|TRBJ1-2
CASSRGAGRLGYGYTF
>TRBV15|TRBJ1-4
CATSTGQNNEKLFF
>TRBV6-4|TRBJ2-1
CASSDSKRNTYNEQFF
>TRBV7-9|TRBJ2-1
CASSILEDRDYNEQFF
>TRBV18|TRBJ2-2
CASSPRQPGNTGELFF
>TRBV2|TRBJ1-1
CASSGHGTGAPRREAFF
>TRBV25-1|TRBJ2-3
CASSELADPTDTQYF
>TRBV19|TRBJ1-6
CASSEGVNSPLHF
>TRBV19|TRBJ1-1
CASSIPGLNTEAFF
>TRBV2|TRBJ1-4
CASSGVRANEKLFF
>TRBV7-2|TRBJ1-2
CASSLAWQFNYGYTF
>TRBV5-1|TRBJ2-7
CASSLVPDEQYF
>TRBV5-1|TRBJ1-2
CASSLGGNGYTF
>TRBV14|TRBJ2-5
CASSQPRQGQETQYF
>TRBV5-1|TRBJ2-7
CASSPWYGTSGGLSYEQYF
>TRBV5-1|TRBJ2-1
CASPRWDNYNEQFF
>TRBV5-4|TRBJ2-2
CASSLGPGGLTGELFF
>TRBV30|TRBJ2-6
CAWSGTGVSGANVLTF
>TRBV29-1|TRBJ2-3
CSVSQGSSTDTQYF
>TRBV7-9|TRBJ1-2
CSSSLGMAGGIYGYTF
>TRBV7-3|TRBJ2-1
CASSPSGGAIHEQFF
>TRBV7-9|TRBJ2-7
CASSLGVQGPYEQYF
>TRBV5-1|TRBJ2-2
CASSLRGLDTGELFF
>TRBV6-8|TRBJ2-1
CASSYLRRGGINEQFF
>TRBV14|TRBJ1-1
CASSQNRLNTEAFF
>TRBV5-4|TRBJ1-1
CASSLRGLNTEAFF
>TRBV30|TRBJ2-2
CAWRPGDLTGELFF
>TRBV5-5|TRBJ2-5
CASSFAGTGTRETQYF
>TRBV7-2|TRBJ2-1
CASSLVYSNAEQFF
>TRBV6-5|TRBJ2-2
CATQTGGITGELFF
>TRBV5-5|TRBJ1-1
CASSLGGGTEAFF
>TRBV5-1|TRBJ1-6
CASSLGQDGSPLHF
>TRBV2|TRBJ1-3
CASSVGVSGNTIYF
>TRBV4-2|TRBJ2-5
CASSQDGTPGRAETQYF
>TRBV9|TRBJ1-1
CASSPTGFAEAFF
>TRBV11-2|TRBJ2-5
CASSQTLAGAETQYF
>TRBV19|TRBJ1-5
CASSETGGDGQPQHF
>TRBV6-6|TRBJ2-7
CASRTSGGRIEQYF
>TRBV13|TRBJ2-1
CASSGTGVGEQFF
>TRBV5-1|TRBJ2-7
CASSLAAAYLYEQYF
>TRBV9|TRBJ2-1
CASSVVGSANEQFF
>TRBV6-5|TRBJ1-2
CASSYHGAGYGYTF
>TRBV29-1|TRBJ1-1
CSGGRGTEAFF
>TRBV9|TRBJ2-3
CASGTGGSNTQYF
>TRBV5-6|TRBJ2-7
CASSFFSGGVSYEQYF
>TRBV19|TRBJ1-5
CASSIDRAEILQPQHF
>TRBV4-3|TRBJ1-1
CASSQDGGGKWRMNTEAFF
>TRBV10-3|TRBJ2-7
CAITRTGGF